Shown below are 13 T cell receptor beta chains from a single sample sequenced in a study of T cell clonality in common variable immunodeficiency. Study conclusions and caveats: Fewer deletions and N-nucleotide insertions were reportedly seen in common variable immunodeficiency TCR beta sequences.

Generated by immunoSEQ multiplex PCR, the TCRdb table keeps only in-frame clones and is missing some. The sample counts fewer than 40,000 clones, none seen once; the ten largest own 6% to 8%. No antigens are known for them. Sequencing was performed on peripheral blood mononuclear cells. These TCRs come from a human donor with common variable immunodeficiency.

As regards this clone: Coverage ceases 3 residues before the CDR3 finishes, and the germline J gene fills in the end. V is TRBV5-6 and J is TRBJ2-7; D gene uncertain. Germline V gene sequence: CDR1 SGHDT, CDR2 YYEEEE. The CDR3 is 12 amino acids. Trimming removed 3 bases at V and 1 base at J, with 5 bases between. CDR3 amino acids: CASSSPSYEQYF. CDR3 bases read: TGTGCCAGCAGCTCCCCTTCCTACGAG.

On this clone: The CDR3 goes on 3 residues after the read ends, and that part is filled in from the germline J gene. The rearrangement links TRBV6-2 or TRBV6-3 to TRBJ1-2, with 11 positions matching TRBD1. This CDR3 is 15 amino acids long. V was pared by 5 bases and J by 7 bases, with 9 bases of the junction left unmatched. The germline gives CDR1 MNHEY, CDR2 SVGEGT. CDR3 DNA, as far as it was read: TGTGCCAGCAGTCCGACCATCGGGACAGGGGGTGGC. This translates into CASSPTIGTGGG. The whole CDR3 protein reads CASSPTIGTGGGYTF.

About this clone itself: Read coverage stops 3 residues before the CDR3 terminus; the germline J gene supplies the remainder. V is TRBV11-3 and J is TRBJ2-1; TRBD2 agrees at 10 bases. V gave up 6 bases and J gave up 8 bases; unmatched junction bases: 10. This CDR3 has 15 residues. Germline V gives CDR1 SGHNT, CDR2 YENEEA. The CDR3 DNA, read in part, is TGTGCCAGCAGTCTGGGACTAGCGAAAAACGATGAG. Its translation is CASSLGLAKNDE. The full CDR3 reads CASSLGLAKNDEQFF.

With respect to this clone: The CDR3 is cut off 3 residues early in the read; its end comes from the germline J gene. This chain uses TRBV2 with TRBJ1-2; 9 bases line up with TRBD1. The CDR3 covers 13 residues. The germline V gene has CDR1 SNHLY and CDR2 FYNNEI. Trimming at V came to 8 bases and at J to 2 bases, leaving 3 bases not matched to a gene. Partial CDR3 DNA: TGTGCCAGCTCCGGACAGGGGAACTATGGC. The encoded protein is CASSGQGNYG. The CDR3 as a whole reads CASSGQGNYGYTF. Supplemented by reference TRBV2 and TRBJ1-2, the full variable domain reads EPEVTQTPSHQVTQMGQEVILRCVPISNHLYFYWYRQILGQKVEFLVSFYNNEISEKSEIFDDQFSVERPDGSNFTLKIRSTKLEDSAMYFCASSGQGNYGYTFGSGTRLTVV.

This clone appeared a few times. Read data end 3 residues before the CDR3 end; the end is taken from the germline J gene. This chain joins TRBV19 and TRBJ1-5; D call uncertain. This CDR3 has 13 residues. Germline CDR1 LNHDA, CDR2 SQIVND (reference sequence). Trimming shortened V by 11 bases and J by 3 bases, and 14 bases separated the two germline ends. The CDR3 sequence: CAWSYAINQPQHF. CDR3 DNA (partial): TGTGCCTGGTCCTACGCAATCAATCAGCCC. The full variable domain, rest sourced from reference TRBV19 and TRBJ1-5, is DGGITQSPKYLFRKEGQNVTLSCEQNLNHDAMYWYRQDPGQGLRLIYYSQIVNDFQKGDIAEGYSVSREKKESFPLTVTSAQKNPTAFYLCAWSYAINQPQHFGDGTRLSIL.

This clone was recorded many times. The read finishes 3 residues shy of the CDR3 end, and the germline J gene is used to complete it. The chain is built from TRBV5-1 and TRBJ2-3, with TRBD1 matching 7 bases. Germline V gives CDR1 SGHRS, CDR2 YFSETQ. The CDR3 loop spans 15 amino acids. V was pared by 9 bases and J by 5 bases, with 15 bases of the junction left unmatched. The CDR3 bases that were read are TGCGCCATCCCTAAATTACAGGGGAGAGGAGATACG. Its translation: CAIPKLQGRGDT. From start to end, the CDR3 is CAIPKLQGRGDTQYF.

This clone was picked up a small number of times. Sequencing ends 3 residues short of the CDR3 end; the germline J gene provides the rest. The chain joins TRBV7-9 to TRBJ2-7, with 10 positions matching TRBD1. The CDR3 loop spans 14 amino acids. The trim removed 3 bases at V and 3 bases at J, leaving 2 bases unmatched. Per the germline V gene, CDR1 is SEHNR and CDR2 is FQNEAQ (reference sequence). CDR3 DNA, as far as it was read: TGTGCCAGCAGCTTTCGGGACAGGGGCTACGAG. Amino acids: CASSFRDRGYE. The complete CDR3 sequence is CASSFRDRGYEQYF.

This clone has only a few counts. The read comes to an end 3 residues before the CDR3 does, leaving the germline J gene to fill in the end. The J gene is TRBJ1-5, the V gene TRBV2; TRBD1 agrees at 9 bases. The germline V gene has CDR1 SNHLY and CDR2 FYNNEI. V dropped 8 bases and J dropped 1; count of bases not matched to a gene: 6. There are 15 residues in the CDR3. CDR3 bases read: TGTGCCAGCCAGGGACAGGGTGAAAGCAATCAGCCC. This sequence encodes CASQGQGESNQP. The full CDR3 is CASQGQGESNQPQHF.

This clone showed up just a few times. Read data end 3 residues before the CDR3 end; the end is taken from the germline J gene. The genes are TRBV2 and TRBJ2-7; 8 bases agree with TRBD1. Trimming at V came to 0 bases and at J to 0 bases, leaving 4 bases not matched to a gene. The CDR3 length is 16 residues. The V gene's germline CDR1 is SNHLY and CDR2 FYNNEI. The CDR3 loop reads CASSEAWDRSSYEQYF. CDR3 bases read: TGTGCCAGCAGTGAAGCGTGGGACAGGAGCTCCTACGAG.

Points on this clone: The CDR3 end is not reached by the read, which stops 3 residues before it; the germline J gene fills it in. V and J are TRBV11-2 and TRBJ2-7; a possible D gene is TRBD2 (6 bases). Trimming shortened V by 3 bases and J by 3 bases, and 12 bases separated the two germline ends. From germline, CDR1 is SGHAT and CDR2 FQNNGV. The CDR3 runs to 14 residues. CDR3 DNA, as far as it was read: TGTGCCAGCAGCTTGGGCGGGGATTTCTACGAG. Translation gives CASSLGGDFYE. The complete CDR3 reads CASSLGGDFYEQYF.

Comments on this clone: The read halts 3 residues ahead of the CDR3 end, with the missing end drawn from the germline J gene. The chain is built from TRBV20-1 and TRBJ2-3, with 9 positions matching TRBD2. Germline assignment: CDR1 DFQATT and CDR2 SNEGSKA (reference sequence). The CDR3 has 13 residues. The V and J ends lost 5 bases and 4 bases, in that order; junction bases with no gene match: 4. The CDR3: CSALAGAADTQYF. The covered CDR3 bases are TGCAGTGCTTTAGCGGGAGCGGCAGATACG.

This CDR3 reads CASSPGPDSGYEQYF. The sequenced part of the CDR3 DNA is TGTGCCAGCAGCCCAGGTCCGGACAGCGGCTACGAG. This sequence joins TRBV7-9 and TRBJ2-7; D perhaps matches TRBD1 (6 bases). The CDR3 extends 3 residues past the end of the read, so its final part is completed from the germline J gene. Germline-derived CDR1 and CDR2 are SEHNR and FQNEAQ (reference sequence). Deletions cut 5 bases from V and 3 bases from J, with 17 bases between. The CDR3 totals 15 residues.

In this sample, this clone turned up many times. The CDR3 end lies 3 residues beyond the end of the read and is filled in from the germline J gene. V gene TRBV28 combines with J gene TRBJ2-5; TRBD2 matches at 7 bases. This CDR3 contains 17 residues. Germline lookup yields CDR1 MDHEN and CDR2 SYDVKM. V dropped 4 bases and J dropped 2; count of bases not matched to a gene: 13. CDR3 in amino acids: CASSSLGGGKFQETQYF. Partial CDR3 DNA: TGTGCCAGCAGTTCACTGGGCGGGGGAAAATTTCAAGAGACC.